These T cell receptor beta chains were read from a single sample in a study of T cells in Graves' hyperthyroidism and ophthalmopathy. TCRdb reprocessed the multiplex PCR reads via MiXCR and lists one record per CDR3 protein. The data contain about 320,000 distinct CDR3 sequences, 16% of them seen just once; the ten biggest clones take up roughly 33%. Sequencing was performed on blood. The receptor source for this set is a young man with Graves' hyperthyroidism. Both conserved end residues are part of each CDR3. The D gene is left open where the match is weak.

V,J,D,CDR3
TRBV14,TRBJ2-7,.,CASSQGLRVKQYF
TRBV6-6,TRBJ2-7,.,CASSYGTVGGYEQYF
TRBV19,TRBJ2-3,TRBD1,CASTGGLWADTQYF
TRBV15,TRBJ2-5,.,CATSTRLEGGTQYF
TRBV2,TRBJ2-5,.,CASSPGAALETQYF
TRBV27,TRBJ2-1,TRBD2,CASSWTSGRLGEQFF
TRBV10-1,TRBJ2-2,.,CASSAQGDTGELFF
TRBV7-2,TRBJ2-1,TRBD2,CASRSVAGVVFF
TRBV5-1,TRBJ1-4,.,CASSQDPESEKLFF
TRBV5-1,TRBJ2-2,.,CASSLGLNTGELFF
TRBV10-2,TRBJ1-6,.,CASSVGREAPLHF
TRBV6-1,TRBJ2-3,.,CASRGIFTDTQYF
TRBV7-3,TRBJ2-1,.,CASSVTDNNEQFF
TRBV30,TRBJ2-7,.,CAWSHNRVEEQYF
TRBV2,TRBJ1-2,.,CASSGTASGGYTF
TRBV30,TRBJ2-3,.,CAWILGSHITDTQYF
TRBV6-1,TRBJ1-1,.,CASSAGYTEAFF
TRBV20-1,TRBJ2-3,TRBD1,CSASRGRPDTQYF
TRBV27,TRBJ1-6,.,CASSPGGWATLHF
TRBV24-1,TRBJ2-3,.,CATSDSQSGADTQYF
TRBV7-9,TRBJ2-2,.,CASSQLTGELFF
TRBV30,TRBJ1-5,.,CAWSTGTGNQPQHF
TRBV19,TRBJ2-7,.,CASSPTPPGLKAYEQYF
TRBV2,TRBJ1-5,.,CASSEDSTVAPQHF
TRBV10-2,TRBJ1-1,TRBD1,CASRDRGASTEAFF
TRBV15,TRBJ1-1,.,CATTLGQRNTEAFF
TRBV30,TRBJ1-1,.,CAWSGHGGLNTEAFF
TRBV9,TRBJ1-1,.,CASSPTRGSFAEAFF
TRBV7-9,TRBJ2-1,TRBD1,CASSKGQGNEQFF
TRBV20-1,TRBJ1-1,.,CSARVKEFEAFF
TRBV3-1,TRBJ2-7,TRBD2,CASSQGRGYYEQYF
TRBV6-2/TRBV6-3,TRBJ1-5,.,CASSYREHQPQHF
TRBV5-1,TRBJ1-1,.,CASSLADTLNTEAFF
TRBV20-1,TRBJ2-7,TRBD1,CSATGTAMYEQYF
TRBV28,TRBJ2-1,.,CASSWGGGGIYNEQFF
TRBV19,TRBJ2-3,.,CASSIEGGTDIEDTQYF
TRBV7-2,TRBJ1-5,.,CASSLTPTGQPQHF